This T cell receptor (beta chain) emerged from a study of shared clonotypes between healthy human individuals. Notes on the study in general: Clonotype sharing among donors was expected to depend on sequencing depth. Apart from blood, nothing was sampled; tissue repertoires likely differ.

Only in-frame clones appear in the TCRdb table, and some are missing; sequencing was by immunoSEQ multiplex PCR. Among about half a million clones listed, around 80% were seen once. This clone was picked up one time. The antigen remains unidentified. This CDR3 has 17 residues. Trimming cost V 3 bases and J 8 bases, with 23 bases left between them. Per germline, CDR1 SGHAT and CDR2 FQNNGV. J is TRBJ2-1 and V is TRBV11-2; D is perhaps TRBD2 (6 bases). The sequence derives from a middle-aged woman in good health. Some clones in this sample may be carry-over from other donors' samples. The specimen was PBMCs. The CDR3 nucleotides read TGTGCCAGCAGCTTGGGTTCGGGCGGGATAGGTACGGATGAGCAGTTCTTC. This translates into CASSLGSGGIGTDEQFF.